This section outlines one TCR beta chain sequence together with its context. The sample belongs to a study of blood T cell repertoires in COVID-19. Turning to the study itself: Material from acute and convalescent COVID-19 was sourced from the United States, Italy and Spain. The cDNA or gDNA used as material had been derived from T cells, B-cell-depleted T cells, or PBMCs.

The CDR3 consists of 17 residues. The V gene end was trimmed by 3 bases and the J gene end by 2 bases; junction bases not matched to a gene: 10. Germline loops: CDR1 SNHLY, CDR2 FYNNEI. Clones were sequenced by immunoSEQ multiplex PCR, and TCRdb holds only the in-frame ones, with some missing. Of over 50,000 clones listed, about 90% are singletons. Sequenced input: peripheral blood. The receptor was derived from a human donor in a cohort sampled during active COVID-19. The V and J genes are TRBV2 and TRBJ2-5; 9 bases map to TRBD2. DNA for the CDR3: TGTGCCAGCAGTGACGGTCTAGCGGGATCTGGTCAAGAGACCCAGTACTTC. It yields the protein CASSDGLAGSGQETQYF.